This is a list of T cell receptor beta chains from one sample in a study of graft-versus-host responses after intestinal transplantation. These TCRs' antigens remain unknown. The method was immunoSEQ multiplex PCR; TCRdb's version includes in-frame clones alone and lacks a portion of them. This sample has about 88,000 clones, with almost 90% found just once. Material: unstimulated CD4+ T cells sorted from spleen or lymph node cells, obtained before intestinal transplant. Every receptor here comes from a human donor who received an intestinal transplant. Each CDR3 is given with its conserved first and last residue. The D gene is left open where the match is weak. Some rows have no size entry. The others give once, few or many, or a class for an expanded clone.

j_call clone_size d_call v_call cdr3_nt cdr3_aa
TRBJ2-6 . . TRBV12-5 TGTGCTAGCGCCCGCGGCTCTGGGGCCAACGTCCTGACTTTC CASARGSGANVLTF
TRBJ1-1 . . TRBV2 TGTGCCAGCAGTCGAACTCCCCGGCGGACTGAAGCTTTCTTT CASSRTPRRTEAFF
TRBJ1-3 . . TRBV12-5 TGTGCTAGTGGTCCGGACGGGGGTGGGGGAAACACCATATATTTT CASGPDGGGGNTIYF
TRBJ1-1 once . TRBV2 TGTGCCAGCAGTGAGTCGGGGACTGAAGCTTTCTTT CASSESGTEAFF
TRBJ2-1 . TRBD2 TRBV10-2 TGCGCCAGCACCTTAGCGGGGGGGAATGAGCAGTTCTTC CASTLAGGNEQFF
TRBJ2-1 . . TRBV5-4 TGTGCCAGCAGCGGACCTCGACTAGACTACTACAATGAGCAGTTCTTC CASSGPRLDYYNEQFF
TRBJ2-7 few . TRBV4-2 TGTGCCAGCAGCCAAGTAGGCGGGGGCCACTCCTACGAGCAGTACTTC CASSQVGGGHSYEQYF
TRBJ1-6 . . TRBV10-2 TGCGCCAGCGCGGGCGGAACCTATAATTCACCCCTCCACTTT CASAGGTYNSPLHF
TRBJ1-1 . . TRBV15 TGTGCCACCAGCACTCTCGGGTTCGACACTGAAGCTTTCTTT CATSTLGFDTEAFF
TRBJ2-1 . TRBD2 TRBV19 TGTGCCAGTAGTGTTGTTTGGGCGGGGGGACAAGGGGATGAGCAGTTCTTC CASSVVWAGGQGDEQFF
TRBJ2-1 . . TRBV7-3 TGTGCCAGCAGCCCCTCGGCCGGGGCCTACAATGAGCAGTTCTTC CASSPSAGAYNEQFF
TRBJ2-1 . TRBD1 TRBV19 TGTGCCAGTAGTATAGCCGGGACAGTCAATGAGCAGTTCTTC CASSIAGTVNEQFF
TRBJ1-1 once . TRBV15 TGTGCCACCAGCAGAGATCCCACAGGGCCCCACACTGAAGCTTTCTTT CATSRDPTGPHTEAFF
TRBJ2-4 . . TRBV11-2 TGTGCCAGCAGCCCCGGGGACATGGGTCAGGGCATTCAGTACTTC CASSPGDMGQGIQYF
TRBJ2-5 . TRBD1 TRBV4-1 TGCGCCAGCAGCCAAGATGGGACAGGAGGGGAAGAGACCCAGTACTTC CASSQDGTGGEETQYF
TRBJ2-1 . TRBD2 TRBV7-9 TGTGCCAGCAGCCCGAGCGGGGCAATCAATGAGCAGTTCTTC CASSPSGAINEQFF
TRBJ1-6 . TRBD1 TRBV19 TGTGCCAGTAGTAACCCCCAGGACAGGGATGGTTCACCCCTCCACTTT CASSNPQDRDGSPLHF
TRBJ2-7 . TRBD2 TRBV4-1 TGCGCCAGCAGCCAAGATCGGGGGGGTTCCCTCAACTACGAGCAGTACTTC CASSQDRGGSLNYEQYF
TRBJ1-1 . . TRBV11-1 TGTGCCAGCAGCTTAGATCGGGGGAACACTGAAGCTTTCTTT CASSLDRGNTEAFF
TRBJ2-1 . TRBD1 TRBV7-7 TGTGCTAGCAGCCCCCAACCGGGACAGGAGGAGCAGTTCTTC CASSPQPGQEEQFF
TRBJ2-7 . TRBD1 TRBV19 TGTGCCAGTAGTATCTGGACAGGGGGTCCCTACGAGCAGTACTTC CASSIWTGGPYEQYF
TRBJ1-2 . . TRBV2 TGTGCCAGCAGTGAGTACAGGACAGCTAACTATGGCTACACCTTC CASSEYRTANYGYTF
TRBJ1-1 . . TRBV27 TGTGCCAGCAGTTGGCGATTGGGGGGGATGAACACTGAAGCTTTCTTT CASSWRLGGMNTEAFF
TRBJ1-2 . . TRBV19 TGTGCCAGCGGACATCTCTATGGCTACACCTTC CASGHLYGYTF
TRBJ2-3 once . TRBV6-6 TGTGCCAGCAGTTACTCCCAGGATACGCAGTATTTT CASSYSQDTQYF
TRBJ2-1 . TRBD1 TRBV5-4 TGTGCCAGCAGCTTGGGCGGACAGGGAGAGGATGAGCAGTTCTTC CASSLGGQGEDEQFF
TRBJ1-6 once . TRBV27 TGTGCCAGCCGGTTGTGGACAGAAAATTCACCCCTCCACTTT CASRLWTENSPLHF
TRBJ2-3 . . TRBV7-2 TGTGCCAGCAGCTCGGATCCCTCTAGGAGTGGTCCAGATACGCAGTATTTT CASSSDPSRSGPDTQYF
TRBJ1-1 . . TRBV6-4 TGTGCCAGCAGTCAACAGTCGAACACTGAAGCTTTCTTT CASSQQSNTEAFF
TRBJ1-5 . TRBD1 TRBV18 TGTGCCAGCTCACCAAGGGCTACAGGGGATCAGCCCCAGCATTTT CASSPRATGDQPQHF
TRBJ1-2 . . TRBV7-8 TGTGCCAGCAGCCCTCTTAGCGCCGACGGTCCCCCCGATGGCTACACCTTC CASSPLSADGPPDGYTF
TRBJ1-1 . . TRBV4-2 TGTGCCAGCAGCCCGAGCCCCACCATGAACACTGAAGCTTTCTTT CASSPSPTMNTEAFF
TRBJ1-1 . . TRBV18 TGTGCCAGCTCACAATACAATTCGATGAACACTGAAGCTTTCTTT CASSQYNSMNTEAFF
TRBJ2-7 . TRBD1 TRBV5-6 TGTGCCAGCAGCTCACTAGGGGGCGACGAGCAGTACTTC CASSSLGGDEQYF
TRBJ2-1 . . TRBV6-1 TGTGCCAGCAGAGGACACCTTACCTACAATGAGCAGTTCTTC CASRGHLTYNEQFF
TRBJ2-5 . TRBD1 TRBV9 TGTGCCAGCAGCATCAGTGGGACAGGGGGAAGTTCTGAGACCCAGTACTTC CASSISGTGGSSETQYF
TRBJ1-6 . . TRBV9 TGTGCCAGCAGCCAAGAGGACAGAACCTATAATTCACCCCTCCACTTT CASSQEDRTYNSPLHF
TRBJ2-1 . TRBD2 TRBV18 TGTGCCAGCTCACCACTAGCGGGGGGGTCAAATGAGCAGTTCTTC CASSPLAGGSNEQFF
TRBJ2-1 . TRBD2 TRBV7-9 TGTGCCAGCAGCCCCGGACTGACTAGCGGGGGGGTGGATGAGCAGTTCTTC CASSPGLTSGGVDEQFF
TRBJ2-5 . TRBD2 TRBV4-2 TGTGCCAGCAGCCAAGGGACTAGCGGGGAGTACCAAGAGACCCAGTACTTC CASSQGTSGEYQETQYF
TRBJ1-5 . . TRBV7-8 TGTGCCAGCAGCTTATACCAGGGTGATCAGCCCCAGCATTTT CASSLYQGDQPQHF
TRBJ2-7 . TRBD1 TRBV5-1 TGCGCCAGCAGCCCCGGGACAGCCTACGAGCAGTACTTC CASSPGTAYEQYF
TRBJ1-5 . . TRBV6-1 TGTGCCAGCAGTGTGTCGGGAATTAGCAATCAGCCCCAGCATTTT CASSVSGISNQPQHF
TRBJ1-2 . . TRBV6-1 TGTGCCAGCAGTGAAGGATGGTGGGCCCTCTATGGCTACACCTTC CASSEGWWALYGYTF
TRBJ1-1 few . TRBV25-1 TGTGCCAGCAGTGAATATGGCATGTGGAACACTGAAGCTTTCTTT CASSEYGMWNTEAFF
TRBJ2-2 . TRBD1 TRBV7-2 TGTGCCAGCAGACTCGACAGGGGCGGGGAGCTGTTTTTT CASRLDRGGELFF
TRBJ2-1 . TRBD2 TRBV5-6 TGTGCCAGCAGCGTCTCTAGCGGGGCGGGAGAGCAGTTCTTC CASSVSSGAGEQFF
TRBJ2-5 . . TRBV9 TGTGCCAGCAGCGTAATGGGGGAGGAACAAGAGACCCAGTACTTC CASSVMGEEQETQYF
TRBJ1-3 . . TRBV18 TGTGCCAGCTCGAAGCGGGGGGGAATTCCTGGAAACACCATATATTTT CASSKRGGIPGNTIYF
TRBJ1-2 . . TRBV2 TGTGCCAGCAGCTTAAGTACGCGGATAGGAGAATACCCGGCTAACTATGGCTACACCTTC CASSLSTRIGEYPANYGYTF
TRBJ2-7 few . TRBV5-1 TGCGCCAGCAGCTTGGGGCAGTCCTACGAGCAGTACTTC CASSLGQSYEQYF
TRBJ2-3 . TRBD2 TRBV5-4 TGTGCCAGCAGCTTGGGGGAGGGCGGAGATACGCAGTATTTT CASSLGEGGDTQYF
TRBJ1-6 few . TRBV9 TGTGCCAGCAGCGTTGCAGGTAACGATAATTCACCCCTCCACTTT CASSVAGNDNSPLHF